This T cell receptor (beta chain) was documented in a study of shared clonotypes between healthy human individuals. The length of the CDR3 is 16 residues. Germline V lookup: CDR1 LNHDA, CDR2 SQIVND (reference sequence). V was clipped by 3 bases and J by 6 bases, with 20 bases between them. Assay: immunoSEQ multiplex PCR; the TCRdb copy retains only in-frame clones and omits some. The data hold about 2 million clones, with around 95% observed a single time. This TCR was recovered from a man aged 18 to 35 in good health. The specimen was naive CD4+ T cells sorted from blood. Subset noted: CD45RA+ positively selected. The chain links TRBV19 to TRBJ1-1, with D uncertain. The CDR3 nucleotides read TGTGCCAGTAGTATTCAGTGGTCATCTATTCCGGCTGAAGCTTTCTTT. Amino acids: CASSIQWSSIPAEAFF.